This paragraph covers one TCR beta chain sequence. Its antigen is still unknown. The CDR3 loop spans 14 amino acids. Trimming removed 4 bases from V and 1 base from J; junction bases left unmatched: 3. Per the germline V gene, CDR1 is MNHEY and CDR2 is SVGEGT. TCRdb keeps only in-frame clones here, not all; method: immunoSEQ multiplex PCR. The sample contains under 150,000 clones, approximately 87% of which appear only once. This sample was included in a study of T cell responses to AZD1222 COVID-19 vaccine. General study points: Spike-specific TCR breadth and depth grew following two AZD1222 doses. Just a handful of AZD1222 recipients were seropositive at baseline.

The chain combines TRBV6-2 or TRBV6-3 with TRBJ1-1; 7 bases align to TRBD1. Source: peripheral blood, taken 28 days after the second AZD1222 dose. The receptor was derived from an adult who received the AZD1222 COVID-19 vaccine. CDR3 residues: CASSWGQPNTEAFF. The DNA of the CDR3 is TGTGCCAGCAGTTGGGGACAGCCGAACACTGAAGCTTTCTTT.